This TCR beta chain was recovered during a study of blood T cell repertoires in COVID-19. Sequencing used immunoSEQ multiplex PCR; TCRdb keeps in-frame clones, though not all of them. The table shows 130,000 or so clones, with roughly 87% occurring only once. The V gene lost 3 bases and the J gene lost 2 bases, with 10 bases spanning the gap. CDR3 length equals 14 residues. Looked up from germline, CDR1 is MNHNS and CDR2 is SASEGT. This clonotype originated in a young man who had recovered from COVID-19. The chain links TRBV6-1 to TRBJ2-5; D possibly corresponds to TRBD2 (6 bases). Sequencing was carried out using PBMCs or T cells enriched from blood (not recorded which). Here the CDR3 reads CASSDKGGQETQYF. CDR3 bases: TGTGCCAGCAGTGACAAAGGAGGGCAAGAGACCCAGTACTTC.